The 31 T cell receptor beta chains below all came from one sample that was sequenced in a study of cytomegalovirus exposure and HLA in healthy donors. 60 Vbeta and 13 Jbeta primers were used in PCR. TCRdb's table, derived via immunoSEQ multiplex PCR, lists solely in-frame clones and lacks some. The repertoire includes about 95,000 clones, around 84% of them detected once, and roughly 4.3% sits in the top ten. The material sequenced was PBMCs. Receptors were obtained from a woman aged 40 to 50 in good health and CMV-seropositive.

This clone showed up just a few times. The V and J genes are TRBV27 and TRBJ2-5; no reliable D call. Germline values: CDR1 MNHEY, CDR2 SMNVEV (reference sequence). This CDR3 region has 14 residues. V lost 2 bases, J lost 2 bases, and 9 bases lay in between. CDR3: CASSLLAEQETQYF. CDR3 bases: TGTGCCAGCAGTTTACTGGCGGAACAAGAGACCCAGTACTTC.

This rearrangement joins TRBV7-3 to TRBJ2-1, with 8 bases identical to TRBD1. The CDR3 is 17 amino acids. CDR1 is SGHTA, CDR2 FQGTGA, per germline. V was clipped by 0 bases and J by 9 bases; unmatched bases: 13. The CDR3 sequence is CASSLTAGGSQMGEQFF. The CDR3 region has the DNA TGTGCCAGCAGCTTAACCGCAGGGGGCTCGCAAATGGGTGAGCAGTTCTTC.

The chain uses TRBV19 and TRBJ2-7, with 7 nucleotides matching TRBD2. CDR3 length: 15 amino acids. J was trimmed by 3 bases and V by 1 base; bases with no gene match: 6. Germline V gives CDR1 LNHDA, CDR2 SQIVND (reference sequence). CDR3 coding DNA: TGTGCCAGTAGTATAGGTACGGGAGGAAACTACGAGCAGTACTTC. It specifies CASSIGTGGNYEQYF.

V gene TRBV27 combines with J gene TRBJ1-1; D unclear. The ends were cut back, 5 bases at V and 0 bases at J, with 7 bases in the middle. The CDR3 extends over 13 amino acids. Germline V gene lookup returns CDR1 MNHEY and CDR2 SMNVEV (reference sequence). This chain's CDR3 is CASSPSVNTEAFF. CDR3 in DNA: TGTGCCAGCAGTCCTTCGGTGAACACTGAAGCTTTCTTT.

This clone was seen only once. The chain is built from TRBV5-5 and TRBJ1-1, with a weak D call TRBD1 (5 bases). With 6 bases removed from V and 7 bases from J, the gap between germline ends came to 19 bases. The CDR3 is made up of 14 amino acids. CDR1 and CDR2 (germline): SGHKS, YYEKEE (reference sequence). The CDR3 region has the DNA TGTGCCAGCAACAAGGACAACTTATATGGTGAAGCTTTCTTT. This codes for CASNKDNLYGEAFF.

CDR3 sequence reads: CASSQDGSLETQYF. In DNA, the CDR3 is TGCGCCAGCAGCCAAGACGGTTCCCTGGAGACCCAGTACTTC. This chain connects TRBV4-1 to TRBJ2-5; D not certain. Between the trimmed V and J ends, which lost 0 bases and 5 bases, there was a span of 10 bases. The CDR3 length is 14 residues. Germline CDR1 and CDR2: MGHRA and YSYEKL.

The gene calls are TRBV4-1 and TRBJ2-7; tentatively, D is TRBD1 (5 bases). V was shortened by 4 bases and J by 3 bases, with 13 bases between the two germline ends. Germline CDR1 and CDR2: MGHRA and YSYEKL. CDR3 length equals 14 residues. In DNA, the CDR3 is TGCGCCAGCAGCCCAGGGAAGCTTAGCTACGAGCAGTACTTC. This sequence encodes CASSPGKLSYEQYF.

The gene calls are TRBV5-1 and TRBJ2-5, with D perhaps TRBD2 (6 bases). The J call is doubtful: the DNA matches TRBJ2-7 better. This CDR3 is 15 amino acids long. In germline, CDR1 is SGHRS, CDR2 YFSETQ. The chain's CDR3 is CASSTTASREHEQYF. CDR3 DNA sequence: TGCGCCAGCAGCACGACCGCTTCTCGGGAGCACGAGCAGTACTTC.

Comments on this clone: Since the CDR3 does not end with the conserved phenylalanine or tryptophan, this likely comes from a read error. The limits of the CDR3 on the DNA are not certain, so only TCRdb's listed CDR3 is given. This chain links TRBV20-1 with TRBJ2-7; TRBD2 reflects the table's D call only, with no check against the DNA. CDR1 is DFQATT and CDR2 is SNEGSKA in the germline V gene (reference sequence). The CDR3 adds up to 9 amino acids, both ends counted. CDR3 region: CSAPGLAGD.

This clone was observed a single time. The rearrangement uses TRBV7-8 and TRBJ2-1, with 7 nucleotides matching TRBD2. The length of the CDR3 is 15 residues. V was clipped by 5 bases and J by 3 bases; unmatched bases: 7. The germline V gene has CDR1 SGHVS and CDR2 FQNEAQ. The CDR3 DNA is TGTGCCAGCAGCCCTCTAGCGGTGATCTACAATGAGCAGTTCTTC. This codes for CASSPLAVIYNEQFF.

The chain is built from TRBV4-1 and TRBJ1-2, with 9 bases fitting TRBD1. The CDR3 is 16 residues long. Germline CDR1 is MGHRA and CDR2 is YSYEKL. With 1 base clipped from V and 7 bases from J, the junction kept 10 bases outside the gene matches. CDR3 coding DNA: TGCGCCAGCAGCCAAGCGACCGGACAGGGGCAGCGTGGCTACACCTTC. It codes for CASSQATGQGQRGYTF.

Of note for this clone: Other DNA sequences in this specimen translate into the identical CDR3. V is TRBV5-1 and J is TRBJ2-1; the match to TRBD2 covers 8 bases. CDR1 and CDR2 from the germline V gene are SGHRS and YFSETQ. V gave up 5 bases and J gave up 4 bases; unmatched junction bases: 5. The CDR3 is 14 amino acids. The CDR3 sequence: CASSWTSSYNEQFF. The CDR3 coding sequence is TGCGCCAGCAGTTGGACTAGCAGTTACAATGAGCAGTTCTTC. The whole variable domain, remainder taken from reference TRBV5-1 and TRBJ2-1, is KAGVTQTPRYLIKTRGQQVTLSCSPISGHRSVSWYQQTPGQGLQFLFEYFSETQRNKGNFPGRFSGRQFSNSRSEMNVSTLELGDSALYLCASSWTSSYNEQFFGPGTRLTVL.

This rearrangement joins TRBV27 to TRBJ2-7; 7 bases match TRBD1. This CDR3 is 15 amino acids long. CDR1 MNHEY and CDR2 SMNVEV come from the germline V gene (reference sequence). J was trimmed by 3 bases and V by 5 bases; bases with no gene match: 10. This chain's CDR3 is CASSTPRQGNYEQYF. Here the CDR3 DNA reads TGTGCCAGCAGTACCCCCCGACAGGGAAACTACGAGCAGTACTTC.

The chain couples TRBV7-3 to TRBJ2-7; 7 nucleotides align to TRBD2. This CDR3 contains 13 residues. Germline lookup yields CDR1 SGHTA and CDR2 FQGTGA. V lost 5 bases to trimming and J lost 5 bases; unmatched junction nucleotides: 6. The CDR3 loop reads CASSPGGFDEQYF. The CDR3, as DNA: TGTGCCAGCAGCCCCGGGGGGTTCGACGAGCAGTACTTC.

The V and J genes are TRBV10-1 and TRBJ2-5; D is perhaps TRBD2 (5 bases). With 4 bases removed from V and 0 bases from J, the gap between germline ends came to 6 bases. The CDR3 length is 13 residues. Germline V gene lookup returns CDR1 WNHNN and CDR2 SYGVQD (reference sequence). The CDR3 reads CASSGEYQETQYF. The CDR3 coding sequence is TGCGCCAGCAGTGGGGAGTACCAAGAGACCCAGTACTTC.

The genes are TRBV2 and TRBJ2-3; 11 nucleotides match TRBD2. Germline V gene sequence: CDR1 SNHLY, CDR2 FYNNEI. The J segment lost 3 bases and the V segment lost 6 bases, leaving 8 bases of the junction unmatched. The CDR3 totals 16 residues. The CDR3 is CASSPVAGGRTDTQYF. In DNA form, the CDR3 reads TGTGCCAGCAGCCCCGTAGCGGGAGGGAGGACAGATACGCAGTATTTT.

The chain couples TRBV4-1 to TRBJ2-5; 11 bases agree with TRBD2. The germline gives CDR1 MGHRA, CDR2 YSYEKL. Unmatched junction bases numbered 6, after V lost 4 bases and J lost 5 bases. This CDR3 has 15 residues. The CDR3 loop reads CASSLGLAGRETQYF. CDR3 in DNA: TGCGCCAGCAGCCTTGGACTAGCGGGTAGGGAGACCCAGTACTTC.

V usage is TRBV15 and J usage is TRBJ2-1; 12 nucleotides align to TRBD2. V trimming: 1 base; J trimming: 13 bases; junction bases outside the gene matches: 5. Germline V gives CDR1 LNHNV, CDR2 YYDKDF (reference sequence). The CDR3 is 14 residues long. The CDR3 loop is CATSRGLAGVNQFF. For the CDR3, the DNA is TGTGCCACCAGCAGAGGACTAGCGGGAGTAAACCAGTTCTTC.

The V call is TRBV2, the J call TRBJ2-2, with TRBD1 matching over 8 bases. The germline CDR1 and CDR2 sequences are SNHLY and FYNNEI. The ends lost 3 bases at V and 0 bases at J; junction bases unmatched: 3. This CDR3 spans 16 amino acids. The CDR3 nucleotides are TGTGCCAGCAGTGACTACAGGGGGTCGAACACCGGGGAGCTGTTTTTT. It codes for CASSDYRGSNTGELFF.

The chain uses TRBV10-1 and TRBJ2-1; 8 bases are shared with TRBD2. Germline CDR1 and CDR2: WNHNN and SYGVQD (reference sequence). The CDR3 is made up of 14 amino acids. V shed 4 bases and J 7 bases; nucleotides not matched to a gene: 6. For the CDR3, the DNA is TGCGCCAGCAGTGCGGGAGGGCCGGGTAATGAGCAGTTCTTC. Translating gives CASSAGGPGNEQFF.

This clone was found a few times. The chain is built from TRBV7-9 and TRBJ1-1; weak D call: TRBD1 (5 bases). CDR1 SEHNR and CDR2 FQNEAQ come from the germline V gene (reference sequence). V lost 5 bases to trimming and J lost 7 bases, with 14 bases between them. The CDR3 sequence is 13 residues long. The CDR3 DNA sequence: TGTGCCAGCAGCAAGGGGCAGGTCAGTGAAGCTTTCTTT. Translating it yields CASSKGQVSEAFF.

The V call is TRBV7-9, the J call TRBJ2-5, with D possibly TRBD2 on 6 matching bases. CDR1 is SEHNR and CDR2 is FQNEAQ in the germline V gene (reference sequence). The CDR3 covers 15 residues. The ends were cut back, 4 bases at V and 1 base at J, with 13 bases in the middle. The CDR3 region is CASSWSGYPQETQYF. The CDR3 bases are TGTGCCAGCAGCTGGAGCGGGTACCCCCAAGAGACCCAGTACTTC.

The J gene is TRBJ2-7, the V gene TRBV28, with D maybe TRBD1 (7 bases). CDR1 and CDR2 from the germline V gene are MDHEN and SYDVKM. Trimming took 4 bases from V and 4 from J, leaving 14 bases between them. The CDR3 has 14 residues. CDR3 sequence (DNA): TGTGCCAGCAGTTGGAGGGGGCGCTTGTACGAGCAGTACTTC. It specifies CASSWRGRLYEQYF.

V is TRBV5-4 and J is TRBJ2-3; the match to TRBD1 covers 7 bases. The CDR3 spans 15 residues. V was pared by 0 bases and J by 1 base, with 2 bases of the junction left unmatched. CDR1 is SGHNT, CDR2 YYREEE, per germline (reference sequence). CDR3 sequence: CASSLVGTGTDTQYF. CDR3 coding DNA: TGTGCCAGCAGCTTGGTGGGGACAGGCACAGATACGCAGTATTTT. Together with reference TRBV5-4 and TRBJ2-3, the CDR3 gives the full variable domain: ETGVTQSPTHLIKTRGQQVTLRCSSQSGHNTVSWYQQALGQGPQFIFQYYREEENGRGNFPPRFSGLQFPNYSSELNVNALELDDSALYLCASSLVGTGTDTQYFGPGTRLTVL.

V and J are TRBV6-1 and TRBJ1-2; 11 nucleotides align to TRBD1. Losses at the gene ends were 1 base for V and 5 bases for J; bases not matched to a gene: 12. CDR1 is MNHNS and CDR2 is SASEGT in the germline V gene. The CDR3 has 18 residues. The CDR3 reads CASSEGGGQGGIWYGYTF. The DNA of the CDR3 is TGTGCCAGCAGTGAAGGCGGGGGACAGGGGGGAATTTGGTATGGCTACACCTTC.

The sample holds one count of this clone. J is TRBJ2-3 and V is TRBV14; 9 nucleotides line up with TRBD2. Germline loops: CDR1 SGHDN, CDR2 FVKESK. This CDR3 is 16 amino acids long. Trimming removed 4 bases from V and 4 bases from J; junction bases left unmatched: 9. DNA for the CDR3: TGTGCCAGCAGCCCAACGGGGGGACTAGCTTCAGATACGCAGTATTTT. It specifies CASSPTGGLASDTQYF.

The V gene is TRBV5-4, the J gene TRBJ2-3, with a possible D match to TRBD1 (6 bases). The CDR3 sequence is 14 residues long. Germline lookup yields CDR1 SGHNT and CDR2 YYREEE (reference sequence). Trimming stripped 0 bases from V and 1 base from J, with 6 bases between. The CDR3 nucleotides read TGTGCCAGCAGCTTGGGGGGGCGCACAGATACGCAGTATTTT. Protein: CASSLGGRTDTQYF.

This clone was detected ten times or more. The V call is TRBV5-1, the J call TRBJ1-1; no definite D call. The germline V gene has CDR1 SGHRS and CDR2 YFSETQ. This CDR3 contains 15 residues. The V end was cut by 2 bases, the J end by 4 bases, with 15 bases between. This CDR3 reads CASSFQEYGSTEAFF. As DNA, the CDR3 is TGCGCCAGCAGCTTTCAGGAATACGGGAGCACTGAAGCTTTCTTT.

V is TRBV27 and J is TRBJ2-3, with 7 bases fitting TRBD1. Per germline, CDR1 MNHEY and CDR2 SMNVEV (reference sequence). J gave up 4 bases and V 7 bases, and 8 bases lay outside the gene matches. CDR3 size: 14 residues. The CDR3 region is CASKPNRGPDTQYF. The CDR3 nucleotides are TGTGCCAGCAAGCCGAACAGGGGACCAGATACGCAGTATTTT.

The chain recombines TRBV5-4 with TRBJ2-3; D not resolved. V was trimmed by 0 bases and J by 1 base, leaving 24 bases between them. Germline-derived CDR1 and CDR2 are SGHNT and YYREEE (reference sequence). This CDR3 is built from 20 residues. The chain's CDR3 is CASSLVRFEVWFLGTDTQYF. The CDR3 nucleotides are TGTGCCAGCAGCTTGGTGAGGTTCGAGGTTTGGTTTCTGGGCACAGATACGCAGTATTTT.

The rearrangement uses TRBV5-8 and TRBJ2-6, with TRBD1 matching 10 bases. This CDR3 comprises 19 residues. Trimming cost V 4 bases and J 4 bases; bases outside gene matches: 14. The germline V gene encodes CDR1 SGHTS and CDR2 YDEGEE. CDR3 protein: CASSPGRWDRGSGANVLTF. DNA of the CDR3: TGTGCCAGCAGCCCGGGAAGATGGGACAGGGGATCCGGGGCCAACGTCCTGACTTTC.